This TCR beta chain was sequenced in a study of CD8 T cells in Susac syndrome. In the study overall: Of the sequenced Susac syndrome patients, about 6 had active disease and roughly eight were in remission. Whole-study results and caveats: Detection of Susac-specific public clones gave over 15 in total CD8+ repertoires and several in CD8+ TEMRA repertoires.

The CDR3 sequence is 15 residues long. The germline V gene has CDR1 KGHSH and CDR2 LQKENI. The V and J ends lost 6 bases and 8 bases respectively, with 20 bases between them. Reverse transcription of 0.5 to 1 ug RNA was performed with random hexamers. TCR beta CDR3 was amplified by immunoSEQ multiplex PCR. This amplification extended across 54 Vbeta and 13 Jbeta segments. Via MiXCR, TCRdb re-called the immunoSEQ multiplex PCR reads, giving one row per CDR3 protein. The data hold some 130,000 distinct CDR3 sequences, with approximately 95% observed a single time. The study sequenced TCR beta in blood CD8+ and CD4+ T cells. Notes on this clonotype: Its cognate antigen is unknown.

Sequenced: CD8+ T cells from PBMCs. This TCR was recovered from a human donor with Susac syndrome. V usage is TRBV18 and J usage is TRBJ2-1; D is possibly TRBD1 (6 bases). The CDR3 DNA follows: TGTGCCAGCTCTCCCGGACAGCCCCAACAGGATGAGCAGTTCTTC. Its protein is CASSPGQPQQDEQFF.